This record concerns one T cell receptor (beta chain) sequence. Its antigen target is currently unknown. No quality values exist for individual bases; no much larger clone is one base distant. The sample is drawn from a study of identical twins listed by TCRdb under 2016. The study in broad terms: To test whether fetal clonotypes persist, the study used deep sequencing on TCR alpha and beta repertoires from monozygotic twins, unrelated adults of various ages, and cord blood. To rule out contamination, the twin experiments were replicated at different times with different library preparation protocols. What the work shows at the level of the full study, not this receptor alone: Compared with coincidental sharing between unrelated individuals, out-of-frame TCR alpha sequences shared between twins showed an excess of sequences with low generation probability. Invariant T cells such as MAIT and iNKT could partly confound zero-insertion analyses, although diverse VJ usage argued against such confounding for most clonotypes. The excess sharing between twins in beta out-of-frame sequences was weaker because fewer shared sequences reduced the signal-to-noise ratio. In monozygotic twins, recombination models systematically underestimated out-of-frame TCR alpha sharing, but the models matched the sharing seen between unrelated individuals. Conclusions relied on cross-sectional statistical analysis, since the same donors could not be followed over many years. Abundant cord blood beta clonotypes carried fewer insertions; young adult naive repertoires showed a weaker similar trend, while memory repertoires showed none.

All donors were healthy Caucasians. The twin cohort consisted of three pairs of female monozygotic twins, all aged roughly 18 to 30 years. RNA for TCR libraries was isolated from peripheral blood mononuclear cells. The library was generated by 5' RACE. Instrument used: Illumina HiSeq 2000. A universal primer binding site was added through template switching, and the final cDNA carried a unique molecular identifier so that TCR cDNA molecules could be counted accurately. Specific primers in the conserved constant-segment region were used to synthesize first-strand cDNA for the TCR alpha and beta chains. Each cDNA library was double barcoded, with a SMART-Mk sample barcode plus Illumina barcodes, to control for contamination. TruSeq adapter sequences, together with Illumina sample barcodes, were added in two successive PCR steps. Sequencing of the TCR alpha and beta cDNA libraries was done on the Illumina HiSeq platform using custom primers. Concerning the study's data processing: MiGEC processed the raw reads to extract unique molecular identifiers, while MiXCR was used to determine the CDR3 positions. Recombination models were inferred per individual with the repgenHMM and IGoR tools using an EM algorithm. The analysis of shared clonotypes was done with the tcR package in R, with sharing normalized by the product of cloneset sizes. Out-of-frame nonproductive sequences were analyzed to study raw recombination free of thymic and clonal selection effects. The public sequencing data were trimmed at Q25 with fastp and processed into clonotypes with MiXCR by TCRdb, which kept only in-frame beta chains. Duplicate CDR3 protein sequences are folded into a single record with the most common DNA and genes. TCRdb's processing, not the authors', yielded these V and J calls. For this sample the table gives around 650,000 distinct CDR3 sequences, of which under 8.5% were detected only once. Roughly 1.6% of the sample lies in the top ten.

At the junction V is shortened by 7 bases and J by 4 bases; bases outside the gene matches: 6. There are 15 amino acids in the CDR3, from cysteine to phenylalanine inclusive. The DNA shown is the 45-base CDR3, in frame from base 1. For CDR1 and CDR2, the germline V gene lists SQVTM and ANQGSEA. The sample was also reused in another study, on yellow fever vaccine responses in identical twins. As described in the second report: The authors reported that the T cell response to vaccination in identical twins appeared partly convergent and partly personalized. In identical twins, the study followed T cell clones that responded to the vaccine with precision.

Here the chain combines TRBV29-1 and TRBJ2-5, with TRBD2 matching 16 junction bases. Source material: PBMCs. The sequence derives from a woman aged 18-29 years in good health. The nucleotide sequence is given as TGCAGCGCTCTGGGGACTAGCGGGGGGGGAGAGACCCAGTACTTC. The encoded protein is CSALGTSGGGETQYF.